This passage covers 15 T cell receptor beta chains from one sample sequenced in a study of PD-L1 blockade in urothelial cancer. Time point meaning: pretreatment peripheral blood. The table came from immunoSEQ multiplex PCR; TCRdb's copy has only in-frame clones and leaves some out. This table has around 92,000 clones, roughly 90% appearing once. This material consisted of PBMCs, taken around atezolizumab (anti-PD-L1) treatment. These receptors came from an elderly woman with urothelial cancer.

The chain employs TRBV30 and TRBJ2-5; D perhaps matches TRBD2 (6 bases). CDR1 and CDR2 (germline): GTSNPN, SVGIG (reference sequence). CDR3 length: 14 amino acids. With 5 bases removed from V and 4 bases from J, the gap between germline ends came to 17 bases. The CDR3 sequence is CAWEEGLPGETQYF. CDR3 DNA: TGTGCCTGGGAGGAGGGACTGCCAGGAGAGACCCAGTACTTC.

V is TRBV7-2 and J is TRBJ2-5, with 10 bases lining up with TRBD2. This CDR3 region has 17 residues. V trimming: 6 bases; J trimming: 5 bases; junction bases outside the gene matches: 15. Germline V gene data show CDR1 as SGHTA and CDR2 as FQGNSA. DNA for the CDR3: TGTGCCAGCAGACCCGAAATAGCGGGAGGAGGCGTTGAGACCCAGTACTTC. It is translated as CASRPEIAGGGVETQYF.

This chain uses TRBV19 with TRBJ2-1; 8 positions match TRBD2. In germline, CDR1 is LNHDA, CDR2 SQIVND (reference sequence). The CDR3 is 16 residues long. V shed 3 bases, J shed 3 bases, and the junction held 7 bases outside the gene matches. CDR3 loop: CASSIRSGSVYNEQFF. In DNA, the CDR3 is TGTGCCAGTAGTATTCGGAGCGGGAGCGTCTACAATGAGCAGTTCTTC.

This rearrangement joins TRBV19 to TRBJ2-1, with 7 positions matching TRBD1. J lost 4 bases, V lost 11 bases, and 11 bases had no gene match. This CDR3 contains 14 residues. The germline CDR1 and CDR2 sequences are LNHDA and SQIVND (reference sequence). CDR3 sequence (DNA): TGTGCCTCCTCGAAAGGGGGACAGTACAATGAGCAGTTCTTC. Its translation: CASSKGGQYNEQFF.

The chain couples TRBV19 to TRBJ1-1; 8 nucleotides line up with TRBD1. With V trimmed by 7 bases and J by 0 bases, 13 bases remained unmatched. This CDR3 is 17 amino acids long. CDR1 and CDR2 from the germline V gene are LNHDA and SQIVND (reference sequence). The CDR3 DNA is TGTGCCAGTACCCTCTTTGGGACAGGAATCATGAACACTGAAGCTTTCTTT. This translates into CASTLFGTGIMNTEAFF.

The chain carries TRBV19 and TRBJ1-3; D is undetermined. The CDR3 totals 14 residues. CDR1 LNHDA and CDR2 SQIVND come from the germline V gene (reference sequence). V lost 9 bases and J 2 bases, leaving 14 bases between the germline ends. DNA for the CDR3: TGTGCCAGCAAGACCACAGCTGCTGGAAACACCATATATTTT. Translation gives CASKTTAAGNTIYF.

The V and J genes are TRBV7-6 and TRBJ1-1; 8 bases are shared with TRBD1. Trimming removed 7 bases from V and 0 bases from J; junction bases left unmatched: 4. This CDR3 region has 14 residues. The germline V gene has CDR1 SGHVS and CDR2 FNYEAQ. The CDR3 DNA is TGTGCCAGCACTCGACAGGGGATGAACACTGAAGCTTTCTTT. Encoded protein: CASTRQGMNTEAFF.

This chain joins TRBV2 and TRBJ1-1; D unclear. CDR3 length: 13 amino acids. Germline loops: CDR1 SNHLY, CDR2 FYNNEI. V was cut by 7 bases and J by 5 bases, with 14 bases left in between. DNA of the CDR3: TGTGCCAGCAAACCGACGGGGTGGACTGAAGCTTTCTTT. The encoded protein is CASKPTGWTEAFF.

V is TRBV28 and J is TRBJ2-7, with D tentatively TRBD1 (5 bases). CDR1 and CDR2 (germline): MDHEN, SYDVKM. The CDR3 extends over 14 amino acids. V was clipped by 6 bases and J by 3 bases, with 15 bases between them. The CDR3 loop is CASRRLGDGYEQYF. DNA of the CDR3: TGTGCCAGCAGGAGGCTAGGGGATGGCTACGAGCAGTACTTC.

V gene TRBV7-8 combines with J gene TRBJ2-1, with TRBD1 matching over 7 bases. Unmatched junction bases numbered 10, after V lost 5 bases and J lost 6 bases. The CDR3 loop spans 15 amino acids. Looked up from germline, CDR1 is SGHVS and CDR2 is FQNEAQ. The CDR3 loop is CASSPTATGSNEQFF. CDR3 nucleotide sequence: TGTGCCAGCAGCCCCACCGCGACAGGGTCCAATGAGCAGTTCTTC.

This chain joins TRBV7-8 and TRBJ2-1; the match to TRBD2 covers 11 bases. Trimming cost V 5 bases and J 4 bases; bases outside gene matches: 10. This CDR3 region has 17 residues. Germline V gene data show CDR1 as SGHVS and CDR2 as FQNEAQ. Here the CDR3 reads CASSQIGTSGTYNEQFF. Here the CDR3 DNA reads TGTGCCAGCAGCCAAATCGGGACTAGCGGAACATACAATGAGCAGTTCTTC.

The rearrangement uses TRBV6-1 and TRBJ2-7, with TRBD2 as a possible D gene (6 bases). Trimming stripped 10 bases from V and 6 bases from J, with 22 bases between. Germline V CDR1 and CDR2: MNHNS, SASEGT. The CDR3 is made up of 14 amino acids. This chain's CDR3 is CATRLGGARGEQYF. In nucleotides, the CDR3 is TGTGCCACCCGATTAGGAGGGGCTAGGGGCGAGCAGTACTTC.

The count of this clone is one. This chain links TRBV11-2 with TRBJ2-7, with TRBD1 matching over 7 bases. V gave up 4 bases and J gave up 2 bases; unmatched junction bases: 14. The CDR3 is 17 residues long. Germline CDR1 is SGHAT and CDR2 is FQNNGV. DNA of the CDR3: TGTGCCAGCAGCTACACCCCTCGACAGGGCCTAACCTACGAGCAGTACTTC. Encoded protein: CASSYTPRQGLTYEQYF.

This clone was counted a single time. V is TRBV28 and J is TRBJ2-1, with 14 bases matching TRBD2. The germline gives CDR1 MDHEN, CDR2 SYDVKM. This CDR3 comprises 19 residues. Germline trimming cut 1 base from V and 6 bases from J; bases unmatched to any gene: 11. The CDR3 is CASSLFPGLAGGGANEQFF. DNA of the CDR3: TGTGCCAGCAGTTTATTCCCCGGACTAGCGGGAGGTGGGGCCAATGAGCAGTTCTTC.

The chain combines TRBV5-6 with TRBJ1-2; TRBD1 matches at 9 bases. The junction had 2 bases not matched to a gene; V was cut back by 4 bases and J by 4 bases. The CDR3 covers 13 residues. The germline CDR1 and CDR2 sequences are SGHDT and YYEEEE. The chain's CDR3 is CASSPQGAYGYTF. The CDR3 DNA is TGTGCCAGCAGCCCACAGGGGGCCTATGGCTACACCTTC.